Listed below are T cell receptor beta chains from one sample, sequenced in a study of a mutant IDH1 vaccine in newly diagnosed glioma. For these TCRs, the target antigens are not known. The protocol was immunoSEQ multiplex PCR, while the TCRdb copy is restricted to in-frame clones and leaves out a portion. In the table there are around 50,000 clones, around four fifths of which are singletons. Sequenced material: PBMCs, taken from a glioma patient whose treatment included an IDH1 peptide vaccine. The receptors shown here come from a woman younger than 30 with glioma. CDR3s include the opening cysteine and the closing phenylalanine or tryptophan. The order of the fields is V gene, J gene, D gene, CDR3 protein. A D gene is named only where the DNA matches it firmly.

V: TRBV23-1
J: TRBJ1-6
D: -
CDR3: CASSQLYKSVHF

V: TRBV6-5
J: TRBJ1-6
D: TRBD1
CDR3: CASSSIGQGGSPLHF

V: TRBV5-4
J: TRBJ2-7
D: -
CDR3: CASSPPRAPYEQYF

V: TRBV13
J: TRBJ2-5
D: -
CDR3: CASSLAAGPQETQYF

V: TRBV19
J: TRBJ2-1
D: TRBD1
CDR3: CASSMPGQGNNEQFF

V: TRBV2
J: TRBJ2-1
D: -
CDR3: CASRFPVEVPEQFF

V: TRBV9
J: TRBJ1-1
D: -
CDR3: CASSVAGVNTEAFF

V: TRBV9
J: TRBJ1-1
D: -
CDR3: CASSVAGEWNTEAFF

V: TRBV5-4
J: TRBJ1-2
D: TRBD1
CDR3: CASSSSGQGAKGYTF

V: TRBV6-6
J: TRBJ1-1
D: TRBD1
CDR3: CASTPSGQMNTEAFF